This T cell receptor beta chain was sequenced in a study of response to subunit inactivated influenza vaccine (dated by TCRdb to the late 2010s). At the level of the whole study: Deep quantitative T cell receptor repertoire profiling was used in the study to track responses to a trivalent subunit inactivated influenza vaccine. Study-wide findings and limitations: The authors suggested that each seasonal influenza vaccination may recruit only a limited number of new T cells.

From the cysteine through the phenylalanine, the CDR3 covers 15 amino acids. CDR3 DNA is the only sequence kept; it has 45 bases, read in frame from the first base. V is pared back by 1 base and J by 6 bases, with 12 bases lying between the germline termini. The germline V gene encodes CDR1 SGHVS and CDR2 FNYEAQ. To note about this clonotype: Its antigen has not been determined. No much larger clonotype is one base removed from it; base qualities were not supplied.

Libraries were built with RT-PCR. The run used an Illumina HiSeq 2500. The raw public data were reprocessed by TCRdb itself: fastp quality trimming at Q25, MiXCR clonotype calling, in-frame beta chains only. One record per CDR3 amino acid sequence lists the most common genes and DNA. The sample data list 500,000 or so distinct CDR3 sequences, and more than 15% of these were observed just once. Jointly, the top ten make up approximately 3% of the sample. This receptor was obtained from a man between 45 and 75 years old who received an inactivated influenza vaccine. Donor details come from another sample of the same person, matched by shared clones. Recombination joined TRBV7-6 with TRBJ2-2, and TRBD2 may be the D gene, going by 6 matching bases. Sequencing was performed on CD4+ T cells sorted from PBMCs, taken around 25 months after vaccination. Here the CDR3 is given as CASSLDLLAAGELFF. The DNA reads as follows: TGTGCCAGCAGCTTAGATTTACTAGCAGCCGGGGAGCTGTTTTTT.